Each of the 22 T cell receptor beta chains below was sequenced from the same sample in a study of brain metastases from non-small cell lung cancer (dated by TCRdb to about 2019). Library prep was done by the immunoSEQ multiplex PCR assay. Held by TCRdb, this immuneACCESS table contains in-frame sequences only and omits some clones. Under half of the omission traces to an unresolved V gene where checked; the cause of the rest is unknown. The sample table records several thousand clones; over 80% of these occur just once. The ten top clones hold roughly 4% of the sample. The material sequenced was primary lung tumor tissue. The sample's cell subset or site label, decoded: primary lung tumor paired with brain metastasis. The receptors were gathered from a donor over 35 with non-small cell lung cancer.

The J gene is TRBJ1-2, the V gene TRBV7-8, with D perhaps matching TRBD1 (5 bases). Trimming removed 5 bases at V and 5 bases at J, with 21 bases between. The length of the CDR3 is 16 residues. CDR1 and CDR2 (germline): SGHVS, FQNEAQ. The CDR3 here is CASSPGTNSKWYGYTF. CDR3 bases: TGTGCCAGCAGCCCCGGGACTAACTCGAAGTGGTATGGCTACACCTTC.

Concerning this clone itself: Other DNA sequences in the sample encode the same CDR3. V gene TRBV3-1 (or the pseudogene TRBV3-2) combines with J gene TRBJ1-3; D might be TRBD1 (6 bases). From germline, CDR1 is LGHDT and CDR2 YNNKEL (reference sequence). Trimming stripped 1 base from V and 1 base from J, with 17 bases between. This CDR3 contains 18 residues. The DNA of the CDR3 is TGTGCCAGCAGCCAAGTAGCCGGACGGACAGAATCTGGAAACACCATATATTTT. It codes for CASSQVAGRTESGNTIYF.

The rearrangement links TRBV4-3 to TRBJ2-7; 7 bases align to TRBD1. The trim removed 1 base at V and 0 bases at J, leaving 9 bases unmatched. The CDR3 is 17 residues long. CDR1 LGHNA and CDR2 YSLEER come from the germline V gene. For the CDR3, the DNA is TGCGCCAGCAGCCAAGTCGAGGACAGGTCAAGCTCCTACGAGCAGTACTTC. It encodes CASSQVEDRSSSYEQYF.

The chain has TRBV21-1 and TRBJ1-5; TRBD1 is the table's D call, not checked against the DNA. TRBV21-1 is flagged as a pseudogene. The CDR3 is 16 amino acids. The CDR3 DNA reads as TGTGCCAGCAATACAAATAGGGGGAGACAAAAGCAGCCCCAGCATTTT. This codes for CASNTNRGRQKQPQHF.

The CDR3 coding sequence is TGCGCCAGCAGCCTAGGACCAGCGAACACTGAAGCTTTCTTT. Its protein product is CASSLGPANTEAFF. The V and J genes are TRBV4-3 and TRBJ1-1; D is ambiguous. Germline V lookup: CDR1 LGHNA, CDR2 YSLEER. The germline V and J ends were trimmed by 4 bases and 1 base, with 10 bases remaining between them. This CDR3 is built from 14 residues.

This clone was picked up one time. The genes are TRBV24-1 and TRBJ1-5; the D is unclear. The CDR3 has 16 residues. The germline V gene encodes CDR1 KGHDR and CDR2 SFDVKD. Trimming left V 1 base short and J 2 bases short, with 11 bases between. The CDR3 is CATSDLSGDGNQPQHF. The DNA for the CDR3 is TGTGCCACCAGTGATTTAAGCGGTGACGGCAATCAGCCCCAGCATTTT.

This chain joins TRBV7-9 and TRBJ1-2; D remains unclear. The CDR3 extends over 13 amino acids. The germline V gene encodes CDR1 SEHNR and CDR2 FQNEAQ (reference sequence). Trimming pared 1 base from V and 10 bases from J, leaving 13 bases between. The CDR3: CASSLVLRPDYTF. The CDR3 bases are TGTGCCAGCAGCTTAGTGCTACGGCCTGACTACACCTTC.

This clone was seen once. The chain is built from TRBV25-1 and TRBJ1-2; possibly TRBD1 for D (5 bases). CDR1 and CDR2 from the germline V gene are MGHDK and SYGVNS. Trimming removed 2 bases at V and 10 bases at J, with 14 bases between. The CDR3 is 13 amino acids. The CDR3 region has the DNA TGTGCCAGCAGTGAACCAGGACATCCTGACTACACCTTC. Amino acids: CASSEPGHPDYTF.

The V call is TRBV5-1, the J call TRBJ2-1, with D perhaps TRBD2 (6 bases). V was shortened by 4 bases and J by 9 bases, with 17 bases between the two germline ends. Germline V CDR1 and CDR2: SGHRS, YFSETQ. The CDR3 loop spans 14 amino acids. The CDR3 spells CASSPGLGVGEQFF. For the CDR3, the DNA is TGCGCCAGCAGCCCGGGACTGGGGGTCGGTGAGCAGTTCTTC.

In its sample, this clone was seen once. CDR3 protein: CASQTGGRGSSYNSPLHF. CDR3 nucleotide sequence: TGTGCCAGCCAGACGGGGGGGCGAGGATCCTCCTATAATTCACCCCTCCACTTT. The chain employs TRBV7-2 and TRBJ1-6; possibly TRBD1 for D (6 bases). The CDR3 has 18 amino acids. Germline CDR1 SGHTA, CDR2 FQGNSA. Trimming stripped 8 bases from V and 0 bases from J, with 20 bases between.

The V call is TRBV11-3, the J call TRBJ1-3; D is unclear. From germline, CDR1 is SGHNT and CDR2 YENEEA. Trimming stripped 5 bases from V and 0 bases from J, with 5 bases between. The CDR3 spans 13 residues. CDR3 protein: CASSPNSGNTIYF. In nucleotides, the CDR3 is TGTGCCAGCAGCCCAAACTCTGGAAACACCATATATTTT.

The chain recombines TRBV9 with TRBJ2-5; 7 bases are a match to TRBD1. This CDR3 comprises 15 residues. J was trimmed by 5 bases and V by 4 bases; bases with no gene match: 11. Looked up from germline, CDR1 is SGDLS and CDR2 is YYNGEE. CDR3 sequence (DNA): TGTGCCAGCAGCCCACCTAGGGGGCCAAGGGAGACCCAGTACTTC. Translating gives CASSPPRGPRETQYF.

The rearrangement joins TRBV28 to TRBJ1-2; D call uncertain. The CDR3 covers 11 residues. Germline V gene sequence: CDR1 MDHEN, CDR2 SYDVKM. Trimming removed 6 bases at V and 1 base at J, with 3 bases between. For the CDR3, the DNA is TGTGCCAGCAGCATTAACTATGGCTACACCTTC. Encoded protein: CASSINYGYTF.

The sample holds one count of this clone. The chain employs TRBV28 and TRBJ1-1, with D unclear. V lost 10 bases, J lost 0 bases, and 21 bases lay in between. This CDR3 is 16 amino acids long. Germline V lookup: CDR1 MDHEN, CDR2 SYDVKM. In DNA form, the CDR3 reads TGTGCCACCAGAGCAGTCGGCCGCCTCATGAACACTGAAGCTTTCTTT. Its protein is CATRAVGRLMNTEAFF. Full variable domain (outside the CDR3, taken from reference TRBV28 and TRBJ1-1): DVKVTQSSRYLVKRTGEKVFLECVQDMDHENMFWYRQDPGLGLRLIYFSYDVKMKEKGDIPEGYSVSREKKERFSLILESASTNQTSMYLCATRAVGRLMNTEAFFGQGTRLTVV.

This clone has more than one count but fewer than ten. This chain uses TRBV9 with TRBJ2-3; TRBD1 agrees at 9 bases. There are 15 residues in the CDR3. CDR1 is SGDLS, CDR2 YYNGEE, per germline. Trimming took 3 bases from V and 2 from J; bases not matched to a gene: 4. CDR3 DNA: TGTGCCAGCAGCGCGGGACAGGGATTCACAGATACGCAGTATTTT. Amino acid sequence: CASSAGQGFTDTQYF.

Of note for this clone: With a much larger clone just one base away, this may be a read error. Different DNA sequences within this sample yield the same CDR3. The DNA of the CDR3 is TGCAGCGTTGCCAGTACCTACGAGCAGTACTTT. Translating gives CSVASTYEQYF. The chain links TRBV29-1 to TRBJ2-7; unclear D gene. This CDR3 is built from 11 residues. Germline V lookup: CDR1 SQVTM, CDR2 ANQGSEA.

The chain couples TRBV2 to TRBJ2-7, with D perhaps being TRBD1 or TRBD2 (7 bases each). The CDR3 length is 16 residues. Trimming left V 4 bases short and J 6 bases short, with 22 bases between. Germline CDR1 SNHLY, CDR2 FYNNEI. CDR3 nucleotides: TGTGCCAGCAGTGGGTTGGGGAGGGGGCCAGGGGCCGAGCAGTACTTC. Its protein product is CASSGLGRGPGAEQYF.

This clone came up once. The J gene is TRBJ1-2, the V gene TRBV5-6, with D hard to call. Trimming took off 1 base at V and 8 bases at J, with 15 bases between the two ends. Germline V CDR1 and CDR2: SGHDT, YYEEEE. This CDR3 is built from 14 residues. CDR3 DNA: TGTGCCAGCAGCTTGTCTTGGGCATCTCAAGGCTACACCTTC. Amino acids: CASSLSWASQGYTF.

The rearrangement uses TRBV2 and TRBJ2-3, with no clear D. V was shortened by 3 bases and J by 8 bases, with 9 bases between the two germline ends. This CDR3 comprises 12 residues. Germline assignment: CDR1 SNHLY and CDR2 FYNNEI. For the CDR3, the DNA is TGTGCCAGCAGTGATCGGGTCGGTACGCAGTATTTT. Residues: CASSDRVGTQYF.

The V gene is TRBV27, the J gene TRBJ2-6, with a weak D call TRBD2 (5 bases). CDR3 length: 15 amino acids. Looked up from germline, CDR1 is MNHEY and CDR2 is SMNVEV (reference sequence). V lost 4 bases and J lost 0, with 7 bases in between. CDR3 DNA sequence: TGTGCCAGCAGTTCGGGGTACTCTGGGGCCAACGTCCTGACTTTC. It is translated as CASSSGYSGANVLTF.

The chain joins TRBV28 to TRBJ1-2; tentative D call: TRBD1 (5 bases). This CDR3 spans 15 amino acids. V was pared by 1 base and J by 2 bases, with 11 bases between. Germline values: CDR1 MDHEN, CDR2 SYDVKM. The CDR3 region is CASSLYKGLNYGYTF. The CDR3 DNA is TGTGCCAGCAGTTTATATAAGGGGTTAAACTATGGCTACACCTTC.

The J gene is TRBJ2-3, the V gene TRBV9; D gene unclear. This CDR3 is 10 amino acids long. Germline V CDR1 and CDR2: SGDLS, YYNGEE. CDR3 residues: CVILTDTQYF. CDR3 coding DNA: TGTGTCATCCTTACAGATACGCAGTATTTT.